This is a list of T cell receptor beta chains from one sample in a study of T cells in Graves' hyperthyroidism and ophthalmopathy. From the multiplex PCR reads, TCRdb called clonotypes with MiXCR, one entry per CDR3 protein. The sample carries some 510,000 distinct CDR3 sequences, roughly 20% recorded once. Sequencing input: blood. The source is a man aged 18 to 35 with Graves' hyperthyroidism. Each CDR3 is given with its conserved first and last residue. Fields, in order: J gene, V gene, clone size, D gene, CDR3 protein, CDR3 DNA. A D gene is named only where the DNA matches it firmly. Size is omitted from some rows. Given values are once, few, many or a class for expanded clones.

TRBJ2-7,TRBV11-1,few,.,CASSSAVGRLSYEQYF,TGTGCCAGCAGCTCAGCGGTAGGGAGGCTGTCCTACGAGCAGTACTTC
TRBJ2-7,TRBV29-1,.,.,CSASESYEQYF,TGCAGCGCCTCTGAGTCCTACGAGCAGTACTTC
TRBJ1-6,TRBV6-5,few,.,CASSLDRNNSPLHF,TGTGCCAGCAGTCTCGACAGGAATAATTCACCCCTCCACTTT
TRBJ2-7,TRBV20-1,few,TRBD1,CSARDGDRPYEQYF,TGCAGTGCTAGAGATGGGGACAGGCCCTACGAGCAGTACTTC
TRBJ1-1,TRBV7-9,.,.,CASSLWGNEAFF,TGTGCCAGCAGCTTATGGGGTAATGAAGCTTTCTTT
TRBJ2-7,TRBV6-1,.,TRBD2,CASSPPTSGYEQYF,TGTGCCAGCAGCCCCCCTACTAGCGGATACGAGCAGTACTTC
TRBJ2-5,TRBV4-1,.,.,CASSQESRGETQYF,TGCGCCAGCAGCCAAGAATCTCGGGGAGAGACCCAGTACTTC
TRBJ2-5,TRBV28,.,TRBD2,CASSPLGAGGKETQYF,TGTGCCAGCAGTCCCCTAGGGGCGGGGGGGAAAGAGACCCAGTACTTC
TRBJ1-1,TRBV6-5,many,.,CASRYQGNTEAFF,TGTGCCAGCAGGTATCAGGGAAACACTGAAGCTTTCTTT
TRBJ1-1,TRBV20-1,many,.,CSARGGISGTEAFF,TGCAGTGCTAGAGGGGGGATCTCGGGCACTGAAGCTTTCTTT
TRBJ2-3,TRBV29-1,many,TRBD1,CSVPPTGGRDTQYF,TGCAGCGTTCCCCCGACAGGGGGCAGGGATACGCAGTATTTT
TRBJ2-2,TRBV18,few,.,CASSPARGNTGELFF,TGTGCCAGCTCACCAGCCCGGGGTAACACCGGGGAGCTGTTTTTT
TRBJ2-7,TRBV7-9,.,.,CASSGTLTYEQYF,TGTGCCAGCAGTGGGACACTTACCTACGAGCAGTACTTC
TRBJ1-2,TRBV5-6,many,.,CASSRELAEGYGYTF,TGTGCCAGCAGCAGGGAGCTCGCAGAGGGCTATGGCTACACCTTC
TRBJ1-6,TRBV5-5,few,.,CASSQFGRDNSPLHF,TGTGCCAGCAGTCAATTTGGCAGAGATAATTCACCCCTCCACTTT
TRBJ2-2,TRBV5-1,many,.,CASSLPTAEELFF,TGCGCCAGCAGCTTGCCGACAGCCGAGGAGCTGTTTTTT
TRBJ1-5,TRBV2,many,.,CASSTGTFSNQPQHF,TGTGCCAGCAGTACCGGGACATTTAGCAATCAGCCCCAGCATTTT
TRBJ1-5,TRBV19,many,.,CASTLLQGSNQPQHF,TGTGCCAGTACTTTACTACAGGGAAGCAATCAGCCCCAGCATTTT
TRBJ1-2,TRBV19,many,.,CASHTGLLGEGYTF,TGTGCCAGTCATACAGGTCTACTGGGAGAGGGCTACACCTTC
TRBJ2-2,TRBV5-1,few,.,CASSLVGPVNTGELFF,TGCGCCAGCAGCTTGGTTGGGCCAGTCAACACCGGGGAGCTGTTTTTT
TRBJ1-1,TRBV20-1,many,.,CSAREETTEAFF,TGCAGTGCCAGGGAAGAGACCACTGAAGCTTTCTTT
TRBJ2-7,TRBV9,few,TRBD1,CASSVGQGVPYEQYF,TGTGCCAGCAGCGTAGGGCAGGGGGTTCCCTACGAGCAGTACTTC
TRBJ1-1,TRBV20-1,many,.,CSATLPGVFTEAFF,TGCAGTGCTACTCTGCCAGGGGTGTTCACTGAAGCTTTCTTT
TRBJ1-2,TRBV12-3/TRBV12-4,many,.,CASTQTGRYGYTF,TGTGCCAGCACCCAGACAGGTCGTTATGGCTACACCTTC
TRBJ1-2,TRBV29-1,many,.,CSVVSGNYGYTF,TGCAGCGTTGTATCAGGGAACTATGGCTACACCTTC
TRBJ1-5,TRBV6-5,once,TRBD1,CASSHNRGPNQPQHF,TGTGCCAGCAGTCACAACAGGGGGCCCAATCAGCCCCAGCATTTT